Following are 7 T cell receptor beta chains from one sample sequenced in a study of metastatic and nonmetastatic thyroid tumors. Each patient came to thyroid surgery without any prior treatment (of any kind). TCRdb re-analyzed the PCR reads using MiXCR. The repertoire holds tens of thousands of clones, with roughly 15% as singletons. Source material: blood. The receptors come from a male donor with papillary thyroid cancer or a benign thyroid nodule (not recorded which). Some clones in this sample may be carry-over from other donors' samples.

Many counts were recorded for this clone. The gene calls are TRBV3-1 and TRBJ2-2; D is unresolved. Trimming took 4 bases from V and 0 from J, leaving 9 bases between them. The CDR3 has 15 amino acids. Germline V CDR1 and CDR2: LGHDT, YNNKEL (reference sequence). In DNA, the CDR3 is TGTGCCAGCAGCCCTACTTCCGCGAACACCGGGGAGCTGTTTTTT. The encoded protein is CASSPTSANTGELFF.

In its sample, this clone was seen many times. The gene calls are TRBV6-5 and TRBJ2-1; no firm D call. The length of the CDR3 is 11 residues. V lost 2 bases and J lost 6, with 2 bases in between. Germline assignment: CDR1 MNHEY and CDR2 SVGAGI. The CDR3 is CASSYSNEQFF. In DNA form, the CDR3 reads TGTGCCAGCAGTTACAGCAATGAGCAGTTCTTC.

This clone has a count of ten or more. The J gene is TRBJ1-1, the V gene TRBV6-2 or TRBV6-3, with D unresolved. Between the trimmed V and J ends, which lost 4 bases and 4 bases, there was a span of 13 bases. Germline CDR1 reads MNHEY; CDR2 reads SVGEGT. The CDR3 is made up of 14 amino acids. The CDR3 DNA reads TGTGCCAGCAGTTTCGACGGATCATTCACTGAAGCTTTCTTT. Residues: CASSFDGSFTEAFF.

This clone is medium-sized. The V call is TRBV5-1, the J call TRBJ1-3; D gene unclear. This CDR3 is built from 18 residues. Trimming took off 0 bases at V and 4 bases at J, with 20 bases between the two ends. Germline CDR1 and CDR2: SGHRS and YFSETQ. CDR3 DNA: TGCGCCAGCAGCTTGGAAGTTATGGAAACAAACATGGGAAACACCATATATTTT. Amino acids: CASSLEVMETNMGNTIYF.

This clone appeared many times. The chain combines TRBV20-1 with TRBJ2-7; a weak D match, TRBD1 (6 bases). The V end was cut by 3 bases, the J end by 0 bases, with 15 bases between. The CDR3 runs 15 residues. Germline values: CDR1 DFQATT, CDR2 SNEGSKA (reference sequence). This chain's CDR3 is CSARDLDRDSYEQYF. The CDR3 DNA is TGCAGTGCTAGGGACCTGGACAGAGACTCCTACGAGCAGTACTTC.

This clone was detected many times. This rearrangement joins TRBV30 to TRBJ2-7; D remains ambiguous. This CDR3 is built from 14 residues. The germline V gene encodes CDR1 GTSNPN and CDR2 SVGIG (reference sequence). V lost 0 bases and J 5 bases, leaving 14 bases between the germline ends. CDR3 nucleotides: TGTGCCTGGAGTGTGAACATCGGTTTCCACGAGCAGTACTTC. This encodes CAWSVNIGFHEQYF.

This clone turned up a few times. One end of the junction is discordant with germline, which a read error may explain. The chain joins TRBV2 to TRBJ2-2; 7 positions agree with TRBD2. Looked up from germline, CDR1 is SNHLY and CDR2 is FYNNEI. There are 15 residues in the CDR3. The CDR3 sequence is CASLQASGSTVELFF. CDR3 nucleotides: TGTGCCAGCCTTCAGGCTAGCGGAAGCACCGTGGAGCTGTTTTTT.